This TCR beta chain was documented in a study of blood T cell repertoires in COVID-19. The CDR3 covers 13 residues. From germline, CDR1 is GTSNPN and CDR2 SVGIG (reference sequence). With 2 bases clipped from V and 9 bases from J, the junction kept 6 bases outside the gene matches. The assay was immunoSEQ multiplex PCR, and TCRdb's table has in-frame clones only and misses some. The sample gives about 210,000 clones, around 82% of which show up once; approximately 12% is in the top ten. This TCR was sampled from a woman between 35 and 50 years old with acute or convalescent COVID-19. The rearrangement uses TRBV30 and TRBJ2-1; 8 positions agree with TRBD1. Sequenced input: peripheral blood. CDR3 in amino acids: CAWSRQGRIEQFF. DNA of the CDR3: TGTGCCTGGAGTCGACAGGGGAGGATTGAGCAGTTCTTC.